The rows below give T cell receptor beta chains drawn from one sample of a study of identical twins. TCRdb processed the 5' RACE reads anew with MiXCR; each CDR3 protein has one entry. The sample carries 400,000 to 500,000 distinct CDR3 sequences, roughly an eighth recorded once. This sample also appeared in a second study, on yellow fever vaccine responses in identical twins.

The sequenced sample was CD4+ T cells sorted from blood. The receptors stem from a woman under 30 in good health. CDR3s include the opening cysteine and the closing phenylalanine or tryptophan. Fields, in order: V gene, clone size, J gene, D gene, CDR3 DNA, CDR3 protein. A D gene is named only where the DNA matches it firmly. Clone size, where shown, is once, few, many, or a class for clones that have expanded.

TRBV6-1,few,TRBJ1-3,-,TGTGCCAGCAGTGGCAGGGCAACAAGCTCTGGAAACACCATATATTTT,CASSGRATSSGNTIYF
TRBV3-1,few,TRBJ2-1,-,TGTGCCAGCAGCCAAGTGATGGGGTCCTACAATGAGCAGTTCTTC,CASSQVMGSYNEQFF
TRBV7-2,-,TRBJ2-5,TRBD2,TGTGCCAGCAGCTTAGCTGGGGGGGTTGGTCAGAAGACCCAGTACTTC,CASSLAGGVGQKTQYF
TRBV28,few,TRBJ2-7,-,TGTGCCAGCAGTTCCGCCGACGGAAGCTCCTACGAGCAGTACTTC,CASSSADGSSYEQYF
TRBV15,many,TRBJ2-1,TRBD2,TGTGCCACCAAAACCGGGACTAGCGGGGTAAGGACCTACAATGAGCAGTTCTTC,CATKTGTSGVRTYNEQFF
TRBV11-2,few,TRBJ2-1,-,TGTGCCAGCAGCTCTAACCGGGGCCACAATGAGCAGTTCTTC,CASSSNRGHNEQFF
TRBV10-3,few,TRBJ2-7,-,TGTGCTTCTGGGGGCCGCAGTTTCGAGCAGTACTTC,CASGGRSFEQYF
TRBV6-2/TRBV6-3,few,TRBJ2-7,-,TGTGCCAGCCAAACCGGGACATTCCCCTACGAGCAGTACTTC,CASQTGTFPYEQYF
TRBV20-1,few,TRBJ2-1,TRBD2,TGCAGTGCTAGAGTATCGGTCGGGGTAGCTAGCGGGGGGTCCTACAATGAGCAGTTCTTC,CSARVSVGVASGGSYNEQFF
TRBV7-2,-,TRBJ2-7,TRBD1,TGTGCCAGCAGCCCGCGGACAGGGGGGAAGTACGAGCAGTACTTC,CASSPRTGGKYEQYF
TRBV7-2,-,TRBJ2-3,-,TGTGCCAGCACCCTAGACACAGATACGCAGTATTTT,CASTLDTDTQYF
TRBV20-1,-,TRBJ2-2,-,TGCGCCTTCGCACGGGACTTAAACACCGGGGAGCTGTTTTTT,CAFARDLNTGELFF
TRBV28,-,TRBJ2-7,TRBD2,TGTGCCAGCAGTTTTCCCGGTTCTAGCGGCTTCGAGCAGTACTTC,CASSFPGSSGFEQYF
TRBV29-1,few,TRBJ2-7,TRBD2,TGCAGCGTTGCATATATTAGCGGGAGAACCCCTACCGAGCAGTACTTC,CSVAYISGRTPTEQYF
TRBV12-3/TRBV12-4,many,TRBJ1-5,TRBD1,TGTGCCAGCAGTTTGACAGGGCTTAGCAATCAGCCCCAGCATTTT,CASSLTGLSNQPQHF
TRBV29-1,many,TRBJ2-6,-,TGCAGCGTTGAAGGGGGGGCTGGGGCCAACGTCCTGACTTTC,CSVEGGAGANVLTF
TRBV15,many,TRBJ2-7,TRBD2,TGTGCCACCAGCAGAAGGACTAGCGGGGCCATCTCCTACGAGCAGTACTTC,CATSRRTSGAISYEQYF
TRBV11-2,many,TRBJ2-7,TRBD2,TGTGCCAGCAGCAGAGTAGCGGGGGGGCAAGAGCAGTACTTC,CASSRVAGGQEQYF
TRBV15,few,TRBJ1-1,-,TGTGCCACCAGCAGAGATTGGCAGGGAGAAGCTTTCTTT,CATSRDWQGEAFF
TRBV6-2/TRBV6-3,-,TRBJ1-2,-,TGTGCCAGCAGTTACAACGGGAATGGCTACACCTTC,CASSYNGNGYTF